This TCR beta chain was sequenced in a study of cytomegalovirus exposure and HLA in healthy donors. Whole-study results and caveats: Available immune exposure information was restricted to CMV serostatus only.

This PCR relied on a set of 60 Vbeta primers and 13 Jbeta primers. Profiling relied on immunoSEQ multiplex PCR, and the TCRdb table lists in-frame clones only, not all of them. The ten most abundant clones cover roughly 3% of a sample with 130,000 to 150,000 clones. To note about this clone: Its matching antigen is unknown.

V lost 4 bases to trimming and J lost 3 bases; unmatched junction nucleotides: 6. This CDR3 comprises 15 residues. Germline CDR1 MNHEY, CDR2 SVGAGI. Every donor was a healthy person donating bone marrow. The chain couples TRBV6-5 to TRBJ2-3; TRBD2 matches at 8 bases. This receptor was identified in a man aged 40-49 years in good health and CMV-seronegative. The material sequenced was PBMCs. In DNA form, the CDR3 reads TGTGCCAGCAGTTGGGGCGGGGGGTGGACAGATACGCAGTATTTT. Its translation: CASSWGGGWTDTQYF.